Each of the 17 T cell receptor beta chains below was sequenced from the same sample in a study of T cell changes during pregnancy in multiple sclerosis. Data came from immunoSEQ multiplex PCR; TCRdb stores just in-frame clones and leaves some out. Here the sample spans roughly 30,000 clones, roughly nine tenths being singletons. The source material was CD4+ T cells from peripheral blood mononuclear cells, sampled in the first trimester of pregnancy. The receptor set was obtained from a female donor in good health, enrolled as a control in a pregnancy study.

On this clone: In the same sample, other DNA sequences code for this CDR3. V and J are TRBV7-9 and TRBJ2-5; possible D gene TRBD2, 5 bases. The CDR3 spans 14 residues. Trimming removed 3 bases from V and 2 bases from J, with 10 bases in between. The germline V gene encodes CDR1 SEHNR and CDR2 FQNEAQ (reference sequence). The CDR3 protein is CASSLGGLQETQYF. DNA of the CDR3: TGTGCCAGCAGCTTGGGCGGGCTACAAGAGACCCAGTACTTC.

J is TRBJ2-7 and V is TRBV4-1; D may be TRBD2 (6 bases). The V gene lost 4 bases and the J gene lost 0 bases, with 13 bases spanning the gap. Per the germline V gene, CDR1 is MGHRA and CDR2 is YSYEKL. The CDR3 totals 15 residues. The CDR3 nucleotides read TGCGCCAGCAGCCCAGCTTGGCGGGGCTCCTACGAGCAGTACTTC. Translating it yields CASSPAWRGSYEQYF.

This chain joins TRBV19 and TRBJ2-5, with 7 bases lining up with TRBD1. This CDR3 has 15 amino acids. The trim removed 5 bases at V and 2 bases at J, leaving 8 bases unmatched. Per germline, CDR1 LNHDA and CDR2 SQIVND (reference sequence). The DNA for the CDR3 is TGTGCCAGTAGTTCTAGGGGACAGCTACAAGAGACCCAGTACTTC. This translates into CASSSRGQLQETQYF.

The chain employs TRBV9 and TRBJ1-2; 8 bases match TRBD1. From germline, CDR1 is SGDLS and CDR2 YYNGEE. Losses at the gene ends were 4 bases for V and 3 bases for J; bases not matched to a gene: 5. The CDR3 consists of 14 residues. Here the CDR3 reads CASSFQTGDYGYTF. The CDR3 bases are TGTGCCAGCAGCTTCCAGACAGGGGACTATGGCTACACCTTC.

This chain joins TRBV7-9 and TRBJ2-3; 7 nucleotides match TRBD2. CDR3 length: 14 amino acids. V shed 1 base and J 4 bases; nucleotides not matched to a gene: 2. CDR1 and CDR2 from the germline V gene are SEHNR and FQNEAQ (reference sequence). The CDR3 coding sequence is TGTGCCAGCAGCTTAGGGAGCGGGGCAGATACGCAGTATTTT. Encoded protein: CASSLGSGADTQYF.

The V call is TRBV27, the J call TRBJ2-6, with 8 positions matching TRBD1. V lost 5 bases, J lost 0 bases, and 12 bases stayed unmatched. The length of the CDR3 is 19 residues. Germline V gene data show CDR1 as MNHEY and CDR2 as SMNVEV (reference sequence). The CDR3 here is CASSNRRDRFFSGANVLTF. The CDR3 DNA sequence: TGTGCCAGCAGTAACCGCCGGGACAGGTTTTTCTCTGGGGCCAACGTCCTGACTTTC.

This clone has a handful of counts. V is TRBV27 and J is TRBJ1-1; 7 bases are a match to TRBD1. Germline V gene data show CDR1 as MNHEY and CDR2 as SMNVEV (reference sequence). This CDR3 region has 14 residues. Germline trimming cut 2 bases from V and 4 bases from J; bases unmatched to any gene: 4. The CDR3 here is CASSLDRVATEAFF. As DNA, the CDR3 is TGTGCCAGCAGTTTAGACAGGGTGGCCACTGAAGCTTTCTTT.

The chain carries TRBV7-8 and TRBJ2-3; 10 nucleotides match TRBD2. The CDR3 runs 19 residues. CDR1 is SGHVS and CDR2 is FQNEAQ in the germline V gene. Losses at the gene ends were 5 bases for V and 2 bases for J; bases not matched to a gene: 16. Written as DNA, the CDR3 is TGTGCCAGCAGCCGCGCCGGGACTAGCGACCGCTTCCCCACAGATACGCAGTATTTT. It is translated as CASSRAGTSDRFPTDTQYF.

CDR3 region: CASSADRGFREKLFF. As DNA, the CDR3 is TGTGCCAGCAGCGCGGACAGGGGTTTTCGGGAAAAACTGTTTTTT. V gene TRBV7-2 combines with J gene TRBJ1-4; 9 positions match TRBD1. The germline CDR1 and CDR2 sequences are SGHTA and FQGNSA. This CDR3 is 15 amino acids long. Trimming removed 5 bases from V and 8 bases from J; junction bases left unmatched: 9.

This clone turned up a few times. The chain has TRBV27 and TRBJ1-1, with no clear D. This CDR3 spans 13 amino acids. CDR1 MNHEY and CDR2 SMNVEV come from the germline V gene (reference sequence). V was trimmed by 3 bases and J by 1 base, leaving 6 bases between them. The CDR3 spells CASSLWANTEAFF. The CDR3 nucleotides are TGTGCCAGCAGTTTGTGGGCGAACACTGAAGCTTTCTTT.

The rearrangement links TRBV5-4 to TRBJ1-4; a weak D match, TRBD1 (5 bases). Looked up from germline, CDR1 is SGHNT and CDR2 is YYREEE (reference sequence). The V and J ends lost 5 bases and 0 bases respectively, with 14 bases between them. The CDR3 has 16 amino acids. The CDR3 sequence: CASRPGGRTTNEKLFF. As DNA, the CDR3 is TGTGCCAGCAGACCCGGGGGGAGAACAACTAATGAAAAACTGTTTTTT.

This rearrangement joins TRBV7-2 to TRBJ2-3; 8 nucleotides line up with TRBD2. The junction had 5 bases not matched to a gene; V was cut back by 5 bases and J by 1 base. Germline values: CDR1 SGHTA, CDR2 FQGNSA. The CDR3 has 15 amino acids. Here the CDR3 DNA reads TGTGCCAGCAGCAGCAGAGCGGGAGGCACAGATACGCAGTATTTT. It codes for CASSSRAGGTDTQYF.

The gene calls are TRBV7-2 and TRBJ2-7; 14 nucleotides match TRBD2. CDR1 is SGHTA, CDR2 FQGNSA, per germline. The ends lost 4 bases at V and 3 bases at J; junction bases unmatched: 8. The CDR3 has 17 residues. CDR3 in DNA: TGTGCCAGCAGCTCACCTGGGACTAGCGGGAGACGCTACGAGCAGTACTTC. Translating it yields CASSSPGTSGRRYEQYF.

The J gene is TRBJ2-1, the V gene TRBV5-4; perhaps TRBD1 as D (6 bases). Per germline, CDR1 SGHNT and CDR2 YYREEE (reference sequence). The CDR3 consists of 18 residues. V was trimmed by 2 bases and J by 4 bases, leaving 22 bases between them. The CDR3 protein is CASSLGNPRDTLYNEQFF. In DNA form, the CDR3 reads TGTGCCAGCAGCTTAGGGAATCCCCGGGACACCTTATACAATGAGCAGTTCTTC. The whole variable domain, filled in from reference TRBV5-4 and TRBJ2-1, reads ETGVTQSPTHLIKTRGQQVTLRCSSQSGHNTVSWYQQALGQGPQFIFQYYREEENGRGNFPPRFSGLQFPNYSSELNVNALELDDSALYLCASSLGNPRDTLYNEQFFGPGTRLTVL.

This sequence joins TRBV7-9 and TRBJ2-6; 8 bases map to TRBD1. Losses at the gene ends were 5 bases for V and 2 bases for J; bases not matched to a gene: 5. This CDR3 region has 16 residues. Germline loops: CDR1 SEHNR, CDR2 FQNEAQ (reference sequence). The CDR3 loop reads CASSRATGAGANVLTF. DNA of the CDR3: TGTGCCAGCAGCCGTGCGACAGGGGCTGGGGCCAACGTCCTGACTTTC.

This clone appeared a single time. The V and J genes are TRBV6-1 and TRBJ1-1; D is perhaps TRBD1 (5 bases). V was pared by 7 bases and J by 5 bases, with 14 bases between. Germline values: CDR1 MNHNS, CDR2 SASEGT. The CDR3 loop spans 13 amino acids. CDR3 sequence reads: CASTERGWTEAFF. As DNA, the CDR3 is TGTGCCAGCACAGAGCGGGGGTGGACTGAAGCTTTCTTT.

This clone has just one count. V and J are TRBV5-6 and TRBJ2-7, with TRBD1 identical over 7 bases. Germline CDR1 SGHDT, CDR2 YYEEEE. V shed 1 base, J shed 7 bases, and the junction held 11 bases outside the gene matches. This CDR3 is 15 amino acids long. This CDR3 is CASSLKDRWGSEQYF. Written as DNA, the CDR3 is TGTGCCAGCAGCTTGAAGGACAGGTGGGGATCGGAGCAGTACTTC.